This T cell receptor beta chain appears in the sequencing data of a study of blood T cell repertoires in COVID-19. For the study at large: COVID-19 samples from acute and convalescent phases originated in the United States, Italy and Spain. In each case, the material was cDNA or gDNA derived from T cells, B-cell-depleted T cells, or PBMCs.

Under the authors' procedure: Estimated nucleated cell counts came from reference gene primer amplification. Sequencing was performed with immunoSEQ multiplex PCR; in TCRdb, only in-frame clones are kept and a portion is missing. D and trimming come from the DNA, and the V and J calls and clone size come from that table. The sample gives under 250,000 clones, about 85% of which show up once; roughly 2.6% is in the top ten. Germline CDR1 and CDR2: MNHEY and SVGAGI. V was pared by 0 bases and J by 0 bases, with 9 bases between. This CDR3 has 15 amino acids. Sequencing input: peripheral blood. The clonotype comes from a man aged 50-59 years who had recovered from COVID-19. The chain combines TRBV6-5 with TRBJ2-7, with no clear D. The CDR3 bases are TGTGCCAGCAGTTACTCCATACTTCTCTCCTACGAGCAGTACTTC. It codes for CASSYSILLSYEQYF.